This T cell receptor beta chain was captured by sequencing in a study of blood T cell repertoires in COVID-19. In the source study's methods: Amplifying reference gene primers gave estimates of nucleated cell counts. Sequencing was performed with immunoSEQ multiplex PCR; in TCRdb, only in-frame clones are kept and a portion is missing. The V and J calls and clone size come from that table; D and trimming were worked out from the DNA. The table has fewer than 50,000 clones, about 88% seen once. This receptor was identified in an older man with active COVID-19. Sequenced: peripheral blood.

CDR3 in DNA: TGTGCCAGCAGCTTAGCGGGGGGATTCAATGAGCAGTTCTTC. Translation gives CASSLAGGFNEQFF. This chain connects TRBV11-3 to TRBJ2-1, with TRBD2 matching over 7 bases. The junction had 3 bases not matched to a gene; V was cut back by 1 base and J by 6 bases. The CDR3 loop spans 14 amino acids. Per germline, CDR1 SGHNT and CDR2 YENEEA.